The 5 T cell receptor beta chains below were found in one sample sequenced in a study of response to subunit inactivated influenza vaccine. TCRdb itself ran the RT-PCR reads through MiXCR, one entry per CDR3 protein. The table has some 570,000 distinct CDR3 sequences, around 10% seen once. In addition, the sample was reused for a study of T cells expressing NK-cell markers. Turning to that study: 5'RACE template switching with UMIs generated TCR beta cDNA.

The sample here was PBMCs from blood, taken on the day of vaccination. Receptor source: a man aged 50 to 60 who received an inactivated influenza vaccine.

The chain is built from TRBV12-3 or TRBV12-4 and TRBJ2-5; possibly TRBD1 for D (6 bases). CDR3 size: 14 residues. V dropped 4 bases and J dropped 5 bases, with 14 bases sitting between them. The chain's CDR3 is CASSSYDRIETQYF. DNA of the CDR3: TGTGCCAGCAGTTCTTACGACAGGATCGAGACCCAGTACTTC.

In this sample, this clonotype turned up many times. The chain recombines TRBV28 with TRBJ2-3; D uncertain. The CDR3 length is 15 residues. The germline V and J ends were trimmed by 2 bases and 2 bases, with 11 bases remaining between them. Germline assignment: CDR1 MDHEN and CDR2 SYDVKM. CDR3 amino acids: CASSLARRNTDTQYF. The DNA for the CDR3 is TGTGCCAGCAGTTTAGCCCGGAGAAACACAGATACGCAGTATTTT.

V is TRBV12-3 or TRBV12-4 and J is TRBJ1-5, with 10 bases that match TRBD1. The CDR3 length is 15 residues. The ends lost 6 bases at V and 6 bases at J; junction bases unmatched: 8. CDR3 DNA: TGTGCCAGCAGCCAAGACAGGGGGCGCGGTCAGCCCCAGCATTTT. It translates to CASSQDRGRGQPQHF.

This clonotype was seen ten or more times. V gene TRBV5-1 combines with J gene TRBJ2-5; possible D gene TRBD2, 5 bases. CDR3 length: 12 residues. The germline gives CDR1 SGHRS, CDR2 YFSETQ. The V end was cut by 0 bases, the J end by 11 bases, with 11 bases between. The CDR3 DNA is TGCGCCAGCAGCTTGGCCGGGGTTGTGCAGTACTTC. Protein sequence: CASSLAGVVQYF.

This clonotype has more than one count but fewer than ten. This chain uses TRBV4-2 with TRBJ2-5, with 11 bases matching TRBD2. The germline V gene has CDR1 LGHNA and CDR2 YNFKEQ. V shed 0 bases, J shed 5 bases, and the junction held 8 bases outside the gene matches. There are 17 residues in the CDR3. The CDR3 loop is CASSQDLSSGRGETQYF. CDR3 DNA: TGTGCCAGCAGCCAAGATCTAAGTAGCGGGAGGGGGGAGACCCAGTACTTC.